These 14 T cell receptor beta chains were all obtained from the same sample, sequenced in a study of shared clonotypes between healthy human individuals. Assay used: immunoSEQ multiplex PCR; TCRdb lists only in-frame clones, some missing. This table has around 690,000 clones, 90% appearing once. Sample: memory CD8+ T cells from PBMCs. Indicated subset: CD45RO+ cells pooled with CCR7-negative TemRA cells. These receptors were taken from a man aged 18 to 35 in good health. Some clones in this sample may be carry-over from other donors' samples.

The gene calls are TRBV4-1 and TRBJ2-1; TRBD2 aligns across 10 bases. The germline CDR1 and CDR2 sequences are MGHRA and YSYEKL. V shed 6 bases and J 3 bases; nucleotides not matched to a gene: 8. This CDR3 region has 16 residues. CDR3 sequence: CASSPSGRGLYNEQFF. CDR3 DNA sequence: TGCGCCAGCAGTCCTAGCGGGAGAGGCCTCTACAATGAGCAGTTCTTC.

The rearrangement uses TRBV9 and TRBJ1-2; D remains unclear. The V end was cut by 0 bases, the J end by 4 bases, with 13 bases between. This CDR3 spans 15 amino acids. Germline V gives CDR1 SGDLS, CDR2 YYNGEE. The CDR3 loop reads CASSVARNLGYGYTF. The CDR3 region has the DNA TGTGCCAGCAGCGTAGCGCGTAATCTCGGCTATGGCTACACCTTC.

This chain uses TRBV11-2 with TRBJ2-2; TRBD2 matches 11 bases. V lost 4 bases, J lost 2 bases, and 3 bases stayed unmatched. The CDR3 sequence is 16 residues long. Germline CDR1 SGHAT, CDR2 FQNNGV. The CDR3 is CASSSTSGSNTGELFF. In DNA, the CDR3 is TGTGCCAGCAGCTCAACTAGCGGGAGTAACACCGGGGAGCTGTTTTTT.

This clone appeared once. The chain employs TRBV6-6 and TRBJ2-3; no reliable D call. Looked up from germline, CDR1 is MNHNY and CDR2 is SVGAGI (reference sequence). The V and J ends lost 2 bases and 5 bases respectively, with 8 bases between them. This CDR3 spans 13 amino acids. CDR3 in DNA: TGTGCCAGCAGTTACAATCCGGGAGATACGCAGTATTTT. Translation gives CASSYNPGDTQYF.

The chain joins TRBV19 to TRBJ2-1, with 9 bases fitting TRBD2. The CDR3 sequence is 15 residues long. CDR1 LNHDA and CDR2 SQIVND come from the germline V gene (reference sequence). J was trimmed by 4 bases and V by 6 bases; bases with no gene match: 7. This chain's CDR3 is CASSLLAGGYNEQFF. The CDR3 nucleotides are TGTGCCAGTAGCCTTCTTGCGGGAGGGTACAATGAGCAGTTCTTC.

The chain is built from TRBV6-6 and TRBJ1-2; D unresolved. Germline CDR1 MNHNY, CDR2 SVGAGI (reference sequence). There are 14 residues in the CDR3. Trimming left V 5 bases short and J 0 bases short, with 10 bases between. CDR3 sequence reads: CASSPGGANYGYTF. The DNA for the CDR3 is TGTGCCAGCAGTCCCGGCGGAGCTAACTATGGCTACACCTTC.

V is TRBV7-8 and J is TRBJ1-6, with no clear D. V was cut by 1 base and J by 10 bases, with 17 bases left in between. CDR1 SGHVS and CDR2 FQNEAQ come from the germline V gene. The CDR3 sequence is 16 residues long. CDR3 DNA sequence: TGTGCCAGCAGCTTAGTTTGGGTTAATATCAAATCACCCCTCCACTTT. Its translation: CASSLVWVNIKSPLHF.

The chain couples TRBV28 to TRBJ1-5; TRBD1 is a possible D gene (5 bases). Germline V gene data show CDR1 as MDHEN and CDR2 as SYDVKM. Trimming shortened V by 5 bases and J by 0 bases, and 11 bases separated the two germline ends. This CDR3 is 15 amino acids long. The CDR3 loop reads CASSDAGVSNQPQHF. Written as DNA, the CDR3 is TGTGCCAGCAGTGACGCGGGGGTTAGCAATCAGCCCCAGCATTTT.

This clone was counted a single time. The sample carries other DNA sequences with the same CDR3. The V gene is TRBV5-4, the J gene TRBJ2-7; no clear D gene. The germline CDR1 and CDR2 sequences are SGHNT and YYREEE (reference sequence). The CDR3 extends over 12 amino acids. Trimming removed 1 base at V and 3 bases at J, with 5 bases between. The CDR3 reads CASSLYGYEQYF. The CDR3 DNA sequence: TGTGCCAGCAGCTTGTACGGCTACGAGCAGTACTTC. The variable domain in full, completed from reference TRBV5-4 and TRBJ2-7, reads ETGVTQSPTHLIKTRGQQVTLRCSSQSGHNTVSWYQQALGQGPQFIFQYYREEENGRGNFPPRFSGLQFPNYSSELNVNALELDDSALYLCASSLYGYEQYFGPGTRLTVT.

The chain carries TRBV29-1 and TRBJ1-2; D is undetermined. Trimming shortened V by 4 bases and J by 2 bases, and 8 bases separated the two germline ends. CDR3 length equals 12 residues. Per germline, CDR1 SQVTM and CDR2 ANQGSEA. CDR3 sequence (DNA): TGCAGCGTTGTGGAGGAAAACTATGGCTACACCTTC. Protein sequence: CSVVEENYGYTF.

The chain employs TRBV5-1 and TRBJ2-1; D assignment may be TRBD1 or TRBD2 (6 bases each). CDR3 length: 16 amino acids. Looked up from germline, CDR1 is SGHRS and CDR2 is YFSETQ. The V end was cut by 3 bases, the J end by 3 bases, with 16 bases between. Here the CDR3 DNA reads TGCGCCAGCAGCTGGGGCGGGACACGGGACTACAATGAGCAGTTCTTC. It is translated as CASSWGGTRDYNEQFF.

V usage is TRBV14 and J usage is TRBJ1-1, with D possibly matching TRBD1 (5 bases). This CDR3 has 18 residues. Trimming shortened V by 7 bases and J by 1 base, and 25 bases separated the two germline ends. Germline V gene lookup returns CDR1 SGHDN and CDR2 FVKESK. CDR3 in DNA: TGTGCCAGCACCCTACACTCCACCCGGCAGGGACCGAACACTGAAGCTTTCTTT. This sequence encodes CASTLHSTRQGPNTEAFF.

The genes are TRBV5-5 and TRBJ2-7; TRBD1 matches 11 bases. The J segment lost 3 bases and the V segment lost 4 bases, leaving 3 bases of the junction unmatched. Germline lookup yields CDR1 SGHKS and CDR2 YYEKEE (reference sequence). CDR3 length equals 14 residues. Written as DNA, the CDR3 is TGTGCCAGCAGCGTCGGGACAGGGGGCTACGAGCAGTACTTC. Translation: CASSVGTGGYEQYF.

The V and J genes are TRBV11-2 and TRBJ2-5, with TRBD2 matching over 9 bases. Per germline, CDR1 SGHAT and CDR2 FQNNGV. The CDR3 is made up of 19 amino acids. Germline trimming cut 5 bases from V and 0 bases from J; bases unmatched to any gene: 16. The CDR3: CASSRAGGLAGRHQETQYF. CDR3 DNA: TGTGCCAGCAGCCGGGCTGGAGGGCTAGCGGGGAGACACCAAGAGACCCAGTACTTC.